The present TCR beta chain was sequenced within a study of cytomegalovirus exposure and HLA in healthy donors. Overall study findings and caveats: Presence/absence analysis assumed near-uniform sequencing depth across donors. A likely sequencing artifact accounted for one observed cluster of highly shared sequence variants. A previous analysis found most TCR beta V segments productive roughly 90% or roughly 30% of the time.

The primer mix had 60 Vbeta and 13 Jbeta primers. The table came from immunoSEQ multiplex PCR; TCRdb's copy has only in-frame clones and leaves some out. The sample carries about 120,000 clones, around three quarters recorded once. About this clone itself: Antigen specificity is unknown.

The sequencing sample was made of PBMCs. The TCR comes from a young man in good health and CMV-seropositive.

This CDR3 reads CAIRVDRGTNYGYTF. Here the CDR3 DNA reads TGTGCCATCAGGGTAGACAGGGGGACTAACTATGGCTACACCTTC. This rearrangement joins TRBV10-3 to TRBJ1-2, with 9 bases lining up with TRBD1. The CDR3 loop spans 15 amino acids. Germline CDR1 ENHRY, CDR2 SYGVKD. V was pared by 6 bases and J by 0 bases, with 5 bases of the junction left unmatched.